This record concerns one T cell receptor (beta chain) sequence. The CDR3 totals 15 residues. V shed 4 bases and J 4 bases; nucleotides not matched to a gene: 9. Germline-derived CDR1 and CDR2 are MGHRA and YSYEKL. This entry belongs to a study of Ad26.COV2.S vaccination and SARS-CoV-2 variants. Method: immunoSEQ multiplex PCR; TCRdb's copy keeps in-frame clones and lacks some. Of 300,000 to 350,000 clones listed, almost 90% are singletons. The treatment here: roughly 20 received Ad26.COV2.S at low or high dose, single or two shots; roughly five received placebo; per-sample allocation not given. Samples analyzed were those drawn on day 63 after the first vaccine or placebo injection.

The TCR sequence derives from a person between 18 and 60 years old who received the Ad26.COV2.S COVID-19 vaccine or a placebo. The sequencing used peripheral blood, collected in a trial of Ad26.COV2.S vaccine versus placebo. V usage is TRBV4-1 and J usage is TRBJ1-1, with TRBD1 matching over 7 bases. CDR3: CASSRTGAESTEAFF. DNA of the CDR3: TGCGCCAGCAGCCGCACAGGGGCGGAGAGCACTGAAGCTTTCTTT.